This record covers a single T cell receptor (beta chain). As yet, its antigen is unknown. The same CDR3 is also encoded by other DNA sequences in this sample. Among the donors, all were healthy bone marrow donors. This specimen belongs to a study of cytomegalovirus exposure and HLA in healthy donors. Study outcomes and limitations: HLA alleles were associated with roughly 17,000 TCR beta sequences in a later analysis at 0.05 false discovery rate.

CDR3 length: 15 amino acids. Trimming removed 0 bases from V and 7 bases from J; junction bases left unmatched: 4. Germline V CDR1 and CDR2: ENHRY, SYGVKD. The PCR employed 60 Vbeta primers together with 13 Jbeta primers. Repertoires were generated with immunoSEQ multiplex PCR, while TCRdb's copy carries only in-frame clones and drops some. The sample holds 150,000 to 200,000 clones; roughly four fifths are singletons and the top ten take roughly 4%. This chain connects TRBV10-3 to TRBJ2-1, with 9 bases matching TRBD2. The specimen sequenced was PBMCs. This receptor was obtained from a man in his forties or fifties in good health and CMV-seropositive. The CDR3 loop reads CAISESSGSPNEQFF. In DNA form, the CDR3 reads TGTGCCATCAGTGAGTCTAGCGGGAGTCCAAATGAGCAGTTCTTC.